This T cell receptor (beta chain) was observed in a study of molecular identifiers for immune sequencing clone quantification. Regarding the study as a whole: Clones carrying above 20 RNA copies accounted for over 98% of effector molecules, under 1% in naive cells.

Via MiXCR, TCRdb re-called the PCR reads, giving one row per CDR3 protein. Of approximately 630,000 distinct CDR3 sequences listed, 25% are singletons. As concerns this clonotype: What it recognizes is unknown.

This CDR3 spans 16 amino acids. The V end lost 5 bases, the J end lost 1 base, and 12 bases lay between the germline ends. In germline, CDR1 is MNHEY, CDR2 SMNVEV (reference sequence). This TCR was recovered from a human donor in good health. Some libraries in this study had Jurkat cell RNA spiked in. Specimen: naive CD8+ T cells from blood, with Jurkat cell RNA spiked in. Subset defined: FACS-sorted CD8+CD4-CCR7+CD45RA+ naive T cells. The gene calls are TRBV27 and TRBJ2-6; D is unresolved. The CDR3 here is CASSPWAPSGANVLTF. The CDR3 DNA sequence: TGTGCCAGCAGTCCCTGGGCCCCGTCTGGGGCCAACGTCCTGACTTTC.